These 8 T cell receptor beta chains were sequenced from one sample in a study of response to subunit inactivated influenza vaccine. Using its own MiXCR run on the RT-PCR reads, TCRdb lists one record per CDR3 protein. Among a few hundred thousand distinct CDR3 sequences listed, around a fifth were seen once. The sequencing used PBMCs from blood, collected less than 22 months after vaccination. Receptors were obtained from a man aged 45 to 70 who received an inactivated influenza vaccine.

This clonotype was found a few times. CDR3 bases: TGTGCCAGCAGCTCGGACAGGGGGGACGTCTATGGCTACACCTTC. This translates into CASSSDRGDVYGYTF. V is TRBV5-4 and J is TRBJ1-2; 10 nucleotides align to TRBD1. This CDR3 contains 15 residues. The germline V gene encodes CDR1 SGHNT and CDR2 YYREEE (reference sequence). The ends lost 3 bases at V and 4 bases at J; junction bases unmatched: 6.

This clonotype occurred a few times. This chain joins TRBV18 and TRBJ1-2, with D tentatively TRBD1 (5 bases). The CDR3 length is 15 residues. V was clipped by 3 bases and J by 5 bases, with 16 bases between them. Germline V gives CDR1 KGHSH, CDR2 LQKENI. Here the CDR3 reads CASSPGTSRAYGYTF. Written as DNA, the CDR3 is TGTGCCAGCTCACCCGGGACTAGCAGGGCGTATGGCTACACCTTC.

The sample holds a few counts of this clonotype. J is TRBJ1-1 and V is TRBV6-1; TRBD1 might be the D (6 bases). Germline V gives CDR1 MNHNS, CDR2 SASEGT. Trimming pared 6 bases from V and 5 bases from J, leaving 19 bases between. This CDR3 spans 15 amino acids. CDR3 sequence: CASSFAGASRTEAFF. The CDR3 coding sequence is TGTGCCAGCAGCTTCGCAGGGGCCTCGAGGACTGAAGCTTTCTTT.

This clonotype appeared a few times. The genes are TRBV7-9 and TRBJ2-5; D is ambiguous. The CDR3 runs 12 residues. Trimming removed 6 bases at V and 2 bases at J, with 7 bases between. The germline V gene encodes CDR1 SEHNR and CDR2 FQNEAQ (reference sequence). Written as DNA, the CDR3 is TGTGCCAGCAGGGAGACTCAAGAGACCCAGTACTTC. Residues: CASRETQETQYF.

This clonotype was counted between two and nine times. The chain has TRBV20-1 and TRBJ1-2; TRBD1 is a possible D gene (5 bases). Germline V gene sequence: CDR1 DFQATT, CDR2 SNEGSKA (reference sequence). Trimming stripped 7 bases from V and 0 bases from J, with 15 bases between. The CDR3 extends over 14 amino acids. For the CDR3, the DNA is TGCAGTGATACGGGGCAGGCCGCTAACTATGGCTACACCTTC. Translated, it gives CSDTGQAANYGYTF.

The chain joins TRBV20-1 to TRBJ2-7; a weak D match, TRBD1 (5 bases). CDR1 and CDR2 (germline): DFQATT, SNEGSKA (reference sequence). Between the trimmed V and J ends, which lost 0 bases and 0 bases, there was a span of 12 bases. The CDR3 totals 15 residues. CDR3 bases: TGCAGTGCTAGAGATCGGCAGGGCCTCTCCTACGAGCAGTACTTC. Its translation: CSARDRQGLSYEQYF.

The chain employs TRBV6-5 and TRBJ2-3, with D maybe TRBD1 (6 bases). Per germline, CDR1 MNHEY and CDR2 SVGAGI. The CDR3 contains 17 residues. V was pared by 2 bases and J by 3 bases, with 18 bases between. Written as DNA, the CDR3 is TGTGCCAGCAGTTACGGGGCCCCAGGGGCTTTTACAGATACGCAGTATTTT. Its translation is CASSYGAPGAFTDTQYF.

V gene TRBV6-1 combines with J gene TRBJ1-6, with D unresolved. From germline, CDR1 is MNHNS and CDR2 SASEGT. The CDR3 consists of 16 residues. Trimming removed 7 bases from V and 0 bases from J, with 13 bases in between. The CDR3: CASTEDASSYNSPLHF. CDR3 coding DNA: TGTGCCAGCACCGAGGACGCGAGCTCCTATAATTCACCCCTCCACTTT.